This T cell receptor (beta chain) was sequenced during a study of PD-L1 blockade in urothelial cancer. Study as a whole: Each patient had 0 to 3 earlier chemotherapy regimens. Blood analyses occurred 3 weeks (second dose) and 6 weeks post treatment start.

Time point defined: pretreatment peripheral blood. Anywhere from 1 to 8 samples came from each patient, spanning pretreatment and on-treatment. Germline V lookup: CDR1 SGHNT, CDR2 YYREEE (reference sequence). Trimming left V 6 bases short and J 1 base short, with 10 bases between. The length of the CDR3 is 13 residues. Some clones are missing from TCRdb's copy, which holds only in-frame ones; the method was immunoSEQ multiplex PCR. The sample includes 45,000 or so clones, 75% to 85% of them seen just once. The gene calls are TRBV5-4 and TRBJ1-1; possibly TRBD1 for D (5 bases). Sequencing was performed on PBMCs, taken around atezolizumab (anti-PD-L1) treatment. The sequence derives from a man in his fifties or sixties with urothelial cancer. CDR3 region: CASTRQTNTEAFF. CDR3 DNA: TGTGCCAGCACCAGACAGACGAACACTGAAGCTTTCTTT. Full variable domain (rest looked up from reference TRBV5-4 and TRBJ1-1): ETGVTQSPTHLIKTRGQQVTLRCSSQSGHNTVSWYQQALGQGPQFIFQYYREEENGRGNFPPRFSGLQFPNYSSELNVNALELDDSALYLCASTRQTNTEAFFGQGTRLTVV.